This TCR beta chain was sequenced in a study of blood T cell repertoires in COVID-19. Background on the study: Sample material is recorded as cDNA or gDNA derived from T cells, B-cell-depleted T cells, or PBMCs.

CDR1 is LGHNA, CDR2 YSLEER, per germline. This CDR3 region has 16 residues. V was shortened by 0 bases and J by 8 bases, with 17 bases between the two germline ends. Source study methods: Estimates of nucleated cell counts were drawn from the amplification of reference gene primers. Only in-frame clones appear in the TCRdb table, and some are missing; sequencing was by immunoSEQ multiplex PCR. V and J calls and clone size are those listed in that table; D and trimming were worked out from the DNA. The sample holds 250,000 to 300,000 clones, about 88% seen once. The chain recombines TRBV4-3 with TRBJ2-4; D is possibly TRBD2 (5 bases). The TCR sequence derives from a woman in her 40s who had recovered from COVID-19. Sequences were obtained from peripheral blood. The CDR3 sequence: CASSQDKLGEEHIQYF. The CDR3 region has the DNA TGCGCCAGCAGCCAAGATAAGTTGGGAGAAGAACACATTCAGTACTTC.